This T cell receptor (beta chain) was captured in a study of PD-L1 blockade in urothelial cancer (dated by TCRdb to about 2017). Study-level background: All patients started therapy around 2014 and received atezolizumab 1,200 mg intravenously every 3 weeks. Pretreatment blood TCR-seq was available for nearly 30 patients, at least one posttreatment blood collection was obtained for some 24 patients, and tumor TCR-seq was available for some 24 patients. The study, an exploratory multi-omic analysis, examined somatic, immune and clinical correlates of response to PD-L1 blockade with atezolizumab in urothelial cancer. Pretreatment tumor samples, along with matched peripheral blood collected serially before and after atezolizumab treatment, underwent TCR sequencing. Blood samples gave a median of 141,255 T cells and some 83,000 unique TCRs, with a median clonality of around 0.074. An ECOG performance status of 0 or 1 was recorded for the patients, and 0 to 3 prior chemotherapy regimens had been received by the patients. Durable clinical benefit was achieved by nine patients and was not achieved by 20 patients. In the same patients, whole exome sequencing and RNA sequencing of pretreatment tumors were performed in addition to TCR sequencing. Blood samples were analyzed 3 weeks after the start of treatment (second dose) and 6 weeks after the start of treatment. About 90% of the roughly 29 patients were identified as males with urothelial cancer of bladder origin, and a prior smoking history was reported by 18 of 29 patients. Durable clinical benefit was defined as progression-free survival longer than 6 months, and TCR features were also tested against progression-free and overall survival.

As encoded in the germline V gene, CDR1 is MGHRA while CDR2 is YSYEKL. Compared with germline, V lacks 0 bases and J lacks 6 bases; bases without a gene match: 12. The CDR3 covers 18 residues, taking in both the cysteine and the phenylalanine. The CDR3 DNA has 54 bases and is translated from base 1. Here is what the overall study found, with its caveats: Because the sample size was small (n of about 30) and many exploratory analyses were performed, the results are intended to be hypothesis-generating. Improved progression-free and overall survival was associated with having pretreatment peripheral blood TCR clonality below the median. Patients with durable benefit showed greater expansion of tumor-associated TCR clones in peripheral blood 3 weeks after starting treatment (n ≈ 20, p = 0.022).

Concerning this clone: It lacks a known antigen. No quality values exist for individual bases; no much larger clone is one base distant.

To estimate absolute template abundance from read counts, synthetic TCR analog templates were spiked into each PCR. The immunoSEQ assay was used to amplify TCRbeta CDR3 regions from genomic DNA with bias-controlled V and J gene primers. Sequencing of rearranged TCRbeta segments was done at approximately 20X coverage. The source study handled its data this way. Sequencing errors were corrected by clustering, and CDR3s were annotated against IMGT so that V, D and J genes could be assigned. Downstream analyses used only productive TCRbeta rearrangements and left out out-of-frame or stop-codon sequences. Clonality was calculated as one minus the Shannon entropy normalized by the log of the number of unique productive sequences. Clones differing between time points or between blood and tumor were identified using Fisher's exact test with Benjamini-Hochberg correction, with an adjusted p below 0.01 applied as the threshold. The clones in this table, taken by TCRdb from immuneACCESS, are in-frame only. Not every clone is retained; where verified, under half of the shortfall comes from an unresolved V gene, and the cause of the rest is unknown. D and trimming were read from the DNA, whereas the V and J calls and clone size are those reported in that table. Present in this sample are about 120,000 clones, roughly 83% of which were seen just once. The ten biggest clones cover 2.4% of the sample.

According to the study, the label for this sample's time point signals: peripheral blood 6 weeks after treatment start. The cohort included 25 to 30 patients with locally advanced or metastatic urothelial carcinoma who were treated at Memorial Sloan Kettering on a trial protocol. Peripheral blood mononuclear cells were collected from each patient pretreatment and during treatment, giving between 1 and 8 total time points per patient. The Qiagen DNeasy Blood extraction kit was used to purify genomic DNA from total PBMCs and from tumor samples. Collected pretreatment and during treatment, PBMCs were isolated and stored as previously described.

This chain joins TRBV4-1 to TRBJ2-1; 9 junctional bases match TRBD2. The TCR was taken from a man between 45 and 60 years old with urothelial cancer. The specimen comprised PBMCs, sampled around atezolizumab (anti-PD-L1) treatment. The CDR3 has the sequence CASSQEGSGSIKGNEQFF. The DNA sequence reads TGCGCCAGCAGCCAAGAGGGTAGCGGGAGTATCAAGGGCAATGAGCAGTTCTTC.